What follows is one T cell receptor (beta chain) and its context. Its antigen is unidentified. The CDR3 has 15 amino acids. CDR1 is SGHNT and CDR2 is YYREEE in the germline V gene (reference sequence). The V and J ends lost 0 bases and 3 bases respectively, with 11 bases between them. Whether given at about 4 or about 12 weeks, second doses were pooled. These data belong to a study of T cell responses to AZD1222 COVID-19 vaccine. Findings of the study overall: Among spike-specific TCRs, nearly half reportedly target unmutated variant regions. Repertoire sampling happened only post peak T cell response. Only a handful of AZD1222 recipients were seropositive at baseline.

Assay: immunoSEQ multiplex PCR; the TCRdb copy retains only in-frame clones and omits some. The data contain approximately 150,000 clones, under 95% of them singletons. Sequencing was performed on peripheral blood, taken 28 days after the second AZD1222 dose. The clonotype was recovered from an adult who received the AZD1222 COVID-19 vaccine. The V gene is TRBV5-4, the J gene TRBJ2-3, with D possibly being TRBD2 (5 bases). The CDR3 nucleotides are TGTGCCAGCAGCTTGGATGGTGGCGGGACAGATACGCAGTATTTT. This gives the protein CASSLDGGGTDTQYF.